This TCR beta chain was found in a study of prognosis after radiotherapy for stage I lung cancer (dated by TCRdb to the early 2020s). Study-wide context: Around 19 stage I NSCLC patients were enrolled in Nanjing, China, between April 2018 and 2019. SBRT was given in 3 to 5 fractions with a biologically effective dose of at least 100 Gy, using image-guided IMRT or VMAT. Tumor histology was squamous cell carcinoma in seven or eight patients and adenocarcinoma in roughly 12. A total of around 38 blood samples from about 19 patients were sequenced, with one sample obtained before and one obtained after SBRT for each patient. In every patient, SBRT was given without any concurrent therapy. The cohort was made up of under 15 men and roughly 6 women, with a median age of around 68 years and an age range of about 50 to 90 years. Peripheral blood TCR beta repertoires were profiled in stage I NSCLC patients before and after stereotactic body radiotherapy, and the study then linked these repertoires to distant failure. Four of the 19 patients developed distant metastases after SBRT, at a median of around 7 months; the other 15 showed no significant progression. The study included 13 to 15 patients with newly diagnosed primary stage I lung tumors and several with oligometastatic NSCLC after surgical resection of the primary tumor. Every patient was deemed medically inoperable, about a dozen because of comorbidities and roughly 7 because they refused surgery. Summary of the overall study and its limitations: Post-SBRT Shannon entropy and its change from baseline were lower in patients who developed distant metastases; baseline Shannon entropy was not associated with metastases. Whether the expanded TCR clones were tumor-specific was not determined. No adjustment for multiple comparisons was applied to any of the reported P values. After SBRT, the number of unique TCR clones decreased (median about 10,000 before versus several thousand after; Wilcoxon paired P=0.011). The study was limited by the small cohort and short follow-up, and independent validation of the study findings is required. TRBV and TRBJ usage frequencies reportedly differed by metastasis status, in two V genes at baseline and in roughly ten V and two J genes after SBRT.

Two rounds of multiplex PCR on genomic DNA were used to amplify the TCR beta CDR3 region. The first PCR round used primers specific to each TRBV and TRBJ gene, with sequences filed in Chinese patent CN105087789A. Universal primers were used in the second round of PCR. The Roche High Pure PCR Template Preparation Kit was used to extract genomic DNA from the frozen PBMCs. Libraries were sequenced paired-end with 151 bp reads on an Illumina HiSeq 3000. As for the authors' bioinformatics: CutAdapt was used to discard raw reads that did not contain the multiplex PCR primer sequences. High-quality paired reads were merged into contigs with PEAR. By aligning each contig to reference sequences, MiXCR assigned the TRB V, D and J gene segments to that contig. To remove sequencing errors, CDR3 sequences were clustered according to base quality and sequence similarity. Diversity was calculated as Shannon entropy divided by the natural log of the number of productive TCR sequences. To get clonality, Shannon entropy was divided by the natural log of the number of unique clonotypes, and that result was subtracted from one. Using the Youden index from ROC curves, the researchers picked the repertoire-metric cut-offs for progression-free survival, and all analyses were carried out in R 3.5.3. TCRdb reprocessed the public reads (quality trimming at Q25 with fastp, clone calling with MiXCR) and kept in-frame beta chains. Entries that share a CDR3 protein sequence are merged under the most common genes and DNA. The V and J calls were determined by TCRdb, not by the authors. For this sample the table gives more than 15,000 distinct CDR3 sequences, of which less than 35% were detected only once. Around 25% of the sample is held by the ten biggest clonotypes.

From the germline V gene (reference sequence), CDR1 is DFQATT and CDR2 is SNEGSKA. From the cysteine up to the phenylalanine, the CDR3 has a length of 15 residues. The read is trimmed to its CDR3 DNA, 45 bases read in frame from base 1. After removal of 6 bases from V and 0 bases from J, the junction retains 8 bases not matched to a gene. No patient had a history of other malignancies or prior chemotherapy or radiotherapy, and all had node-negative disease on CT and PET/CT. At each of two time points, 4.5 to 7 milliliters of peripheral venous blood were collected in EDTA tubes. PBMCs were isolated by Ficoll-Paque Plus density-gradient centrifugation. Right after collection, samples were placed at -80 degrees C and kept there until analysis. This clonotype qualifies as medium-sized (0.01 to 0.1%). Its binding antigen is unknown. Per-base quality was not reported, and no clone a single base away is much larger than it.

The V and J segments used are TRBV20-1 and TRBJ2-1; 7 bases in the junction line up with TRBD2. The receptor was derived from a donor aged 50 or older with non-small cell lung cancer. Sequencing was performed on PBMCs, taken before or after stereotactic body radiation therapy (not recorded which). The DNA sequence is given as TGCAGTGCACCCGGGACTATTGTCTCCTACAATGAGCAGTTCTTC. It translates as CSAPGTIVSYNEQFF.